This T cell receptor (beta chain) came from a study of blood T cell repertoires in COVID-19. Study-wide context: The United States, Italy and Spain were the sources of the acute and convalescent COVID-19 samples.

Per the original methods: Estimated nucleated cell counts came from reference gene primer amplification. Only in-frame clones appear in the TCRdb table, and some are missing; sequencing was by immunoSEQ multiplex PCR. The DNA gave D and trimming, while V, J and clone size come from that table. The data contain a few hundred thousand clones, 80% of them seen just once; the ten biggest clones take up around 7.4%. The sequenced sample was PBMCs or T cells enriched from blood (not recorded which). This TCR came from a woman aged 40 to 49 with acute COVID-19.

CDR3 amino acids: CASSAETYYGYTF. CDR3 nucleotides: TGTGCCAGCAGTGCGGAAACCTACTATGGCTACACCTTC. The J gene is TRBJ1-2, the V gene TRBV6-2 or TRBV6-3; no reliable D call. Germline V gene lookup returns CDR1 MNHEY and CDR2 SVGEGT. The CDR3 is made up of 13 amino acids. V was cut by 5 bases and J by 3 bases, with 10 bases left in between.